Presented here are 7 T cell receptor beta chains from one specimen sequenced in a study of control samples from healthy donors and cancer patients. The protocol was immunoSEQ multiplex PCR, while the TCRdb copy is restricted to in-frame clones and leaves out a portion. Among tens of thousands of clones listed, 92% were seen once. The sequencing sample was made of PBMCs. Receptors were obtained from a man in his forties with colorectal cancer.

A few counts support this clone. The CDR3 coding sequence is TGTGCCAGCACCTCACAGGGGGGAAATTCACCCCTCCACTTT. This codes for CASTSQGGNSPLHF. The V call is TRBV6-5, the J call TRBJ1-6, with 8 bases identical to TRBD1. The germline CDR1 and CDR2 sequences are MNHEY and SVGAGI. CDR3 size: 14 residues. With V trimmed by 7 bases and J by 7 bases, 6 bases remained unmatched.

This chain connects TRBV2 to TRBJ1-2; 7 bases match TRBD1. The J segment lost 8 bases and the V segment lost 6 bases, leaving 9 bases of the junction unmatched. Germline values: CDR1 SNHLY, CDR2 FYNNEI. CDR3 size: 13 residues. The CDR3 DNA follows: TGTGCCAGCAGCCCGGACAGGATTGAAGGCTACACCTTC. This gives the protein CASSPDRIEGYTF. Together with reference TRBV2 and TRBJ1-2, the CDR3 gives the full variable domain: EPEVTQTPSHQVTQMGQEVILRCVPISNHLYFYWYRQILGQKVEFLVSFYNNEISEKSEIFDDQFSVERPDGSNFTLKIRSTKLEDSAMYFCASSPDRIEGYTFGSGTRLTVV.

There are a few counts of this clone. This chain connects TRBV12-3 or TRBV12-4 to TRBJ2-7; D could derive from TRBD1 or TRBD2 (5 bases each). The CDR3 loop spans 13 amino acids. The V end lost 7 bases, the J end lost 0 bases, and 10 bases lay between the germline ends. DNA for the CDR3: TGTGCCAGCAAGGGACGAGCCTCCTACGAGCAGTACTTC. Its translation is CASKGRASYEQYF.

The rearrangement uses TRBV7-2 and TRBJ2-7, with D possibly called TRBD1 or TRBD2 (7 bases each). This CDR3 region has 17 residues. CDR1 is SGHTA, CDR2 FQGNSA, per germline. V was clipped by 2 bases and J by 2 bases, with 19 bases between them. This chain's CDR3 is CASSLSTGEGAAYEQYF. The CDR3 DNA reads as TGTGCCAGCAGCTTATCAACAGGGGAGGGGGCCGCCTACGAGCAGTACTTC.

This clone occurred once. The V and J genes are TRBV5-1 and TRBJ1-5, with a tentative D call TRBD1 (6 bases). Germline V gene sequence: CDR1 SGHRS, CDR2 YFSETQ. This CDR3 is 15 amino acids long. V was trimmed by 2 bases and J by 3 bases, leaving 12 bases between them. Written as DNA, the CDR3 is TGCGCCAGCAGCTTAGGGGACACCTACAATCAGCCCCAGCATTTT. It yields the protein CASSLGDTYNQPQHF.

J is TRBJ2-5 and V is TRBV5-1; D remains unclear. The CDR3 is 12 residues long. V lost 4 bases, J lost 5 bases, and 9 bases lay in between. CDR1 SGHRS and CDR2 YFSETQ come from the germline V gene. The CDR3 spells CASSPADETQYF. The DNA of the CDR3 is TGCGCCAGCAGCCCGGCAGACGAGACCCAGTACTTC.

J is TRBJ1-5 and V is TRBV2, with D maybe TRBD1 (5 bases). Germline lookup yields CDR1 SNHLY and CDR2 FYNNEI. This CDR3 has 15 residues. V was clipped by 4 bases and J by 1 base, with 11 bases between them. CDR3 sequence (DNA): TGTGCCAGCAGTGTTCAGGGCCTGAGCAATCAGCCCCAGCATTTT. It specifies CASSVQGLSNQPQHF. Filled out from reference TRBV2 and TRBJ1-5, the complete variable domain reads EPEVTQTPSHQVTQMGQEVILRCVPISNHLYFYWYRQILGQKVEFLVSFYNNEISEKSEIFDDQFSVERPDGSNFTLKIRSTKLEDSAMYFCASSVQGLSNQPQHFGDGTRLSIL.